The rows below give T cell receptor beta chains drawn from one sample of a study of blood T cell repertoires in COVID-19. Here immunoSEQ multiplex PCR was the method, and the copy in TCRdb shows in-frame clones only, minus some. The sample holds about 480,000 clones, 70% to 90% seen once. Sequencing was performed on PBMCs or T cells enriched from blood (not recorded which). These receptors all come from a woman between 18 and 29 years old with acute COVID-19. The CDR3 runs from the conserved cysteine through the conserved F or W.

>TRBJ1-6|TRBV7-6
CASSLGSSGNSPLHF
>TRBJ2-1|TRBV4-3
CASSQDQSSGVYNEQFF
>TRBJ2-5|TRBV4-1
CASSRIGQKKTQYF
>TRBJ1-6|TRBV27
CASSRGTGANSPLHF
>TRBJ1-2|TRBV7-9
CASSLGQGENGYTF
>TRBJ2-4|TRBV5-4
CASSSRQHDFKNIQYF
>TRBJ2-7|TRBV27
CASSFRTGYEQYF
>TRBJ2-1|TRBV4-1
CASSQLGLALYNEQFF
>TRBJ2-7|TRBV27
CASSPRLATYEQYF
>TRBJ1-5|TRBV19
CASSWGHASNQPQHF
>TRBJ1-4|TRBV5-1
CASSWGDRGISTNEKLFF
>TRBJ2-7|TRBV5-6
CASRRSGRAIEQYF
>TRBJ2-7|TRBV27
CASSLSLYSYEQYF
>TRBJ2-5|TRBV7-8
CASSREGGGSDQYF
>TRBJ2-3|TRBV7-9
CASSLVRGGAIRTDTQYF
>TRBJ1-1|TRBV18
CASSPFQGGRRANTEAFF
>TRBJ1-5|TRBV19
CASSRGTGMNQPQHF
>TRBJ2-1|TRBV4-3
CASSQEFVQTSGAESYNEQFF
>TRBJ2-1|TRBV7-9
CASSSPTSGGYNEQFF
>TRBJ2-3|TRBV7-2
CASSLKREVDTQYF
>TRBJ2-4|TRBV7-2
CASSREGTRKNIQYF
>TRBJ1-2|TRBV29-1
CSVEGLQGRLYGYTF
>TRBJ1-1|TRBV9
CASSVAPTGFTEAFF
>TRBJ1-2|TRBV2
CASSTTGNNGYTF
>TRBJ2-7|TRBV5-1
CASSLLAAGVEQYF
>TRBJ2-1|TRBV11-2
CASTLGPYNEQFF
>TRBJ2-1|TRBV2
CASSAIAGGHNEQFF
>TRBJ2-5|TRBV6-1
CASSETTSVSETQYF